This is a list of T cell receptor beta chains from one sample in a study of regulatory T cells in long-lasting Graves disease. TCRdb itself ran the multiplex PCR reads through MiXCR, one entry per CDR3 protein. The table shows about 420,000 distinct CDR3 sequences, with around 24% occurring only once. The sample here was peripheral blood mononuclear cells (PBMCs), taken when the disease was refractory, from a patient treated with antithyroid drugs. These receptors all stem from a female donor with Graves disease. CDR3s include the opening cysteine and the closing phenylalanine or tryptophan. Each record gives: V gene, J gene, CDR3 protein.

>TRBV13|TRBJ2-7
CASSPGIQYEQYF
>TRBV10-3|TRBJ2-7
CAIRDNYEQYF
>TRBV6-2/TRBV6-3|TRBJ1-1
CASSWLAGFEAFF
>TRBV27|TRBJ1-1
CASSLIEDTEAFF
>TRBV5-1|TRBJ2-3
CASRRDSPTDTQYF
>TRBV5-4|TRBJ1-4
CASSTQQGAEGEKLFF
>TRBV7-8|TRBJ2-4
CASSLGVSNIQYF
>TRBV6-5|TRBJ2-7
CASSYGQASSYEQYF
>TRBV28|TRBJ1-1
CASKTRGRETEAFF
>TRBV3-1|TRBJ1-1
CASSQDPRGDTEAFF
>TRBV20-1|TRBJ2-7
CSASRQGASYEQYF
>TRBV6-1|TRBJ1-2
CASRPDARSLGNGYTF
>TRBV29-1|TRBJ1-6
CSVTEGPVDNSPLHF
>TRBV7-7|TRBJ2-5
CASSSLKGWQTQYF
>TRBV5-1|TRBJ2-7
CASRESAAYEQYF
>TRBV7-9|TRBJ1-2
CASSVGTGQGYTF
>TRBV29-1|TRBJ1-1
CSVESGGLGDTEAFF
>TRBV28|TRBJ1-3
CASSQVDRGSGNTIYF
>TRBV5-1|TRBJ1-1
CASSLQGARYTEAFF
>TRBV9|TRBJ2-5
CASSVEGLGQSSETQYF
>TRBV24-1|TRBJ2-2
CATSDAGSPNTGELFF
>TRBV7-9|TRBJ2-7
CASSLTGTGSYEQYF
>TRBV20-1|TRBJ2-5
CSARVRGTRETQYF
>TRBV20-1|TRBJ1-1
CSARPSEGVDTEAFF
>TRBV14|TRBJ2-7
CASSQPSGRISYEQYF
>TRBV7-8|TRBJ2-5
CASRSRLAGKETQYF
>TRBV5-6|TRBJ1-5
CASSLGNRPNQPQHF
>TRBV27|TRBJ2-4
CATTKNIQYF
>TRBV29-1|TRBJ2-7
CSVEVSSTYEQYF
>TRBV3-1|TRBJ2-1
CASSQGQPPYNEQFF
>TRBV29-1|TRBJ2-7
CSVTGQGFYEQYF
>TRBV7-2|TRBJ2-7
CASSPLTGVLYEQYF
>TRBV6-1|TRBJ2-2
CASSTGLAGSYGELFF
>TRBV20-1|TRBJ2-7
CSASTGTSTDYEQYF
>TRBV20-1|TRBJ2-7
CSAEEGTSYEQYF
>TRBV2|TRBJ2-1
CASSEQFF
>TRBV6-1|TRBJ2-3
CASITGLAGSDTQYF
>TRBV20-1|TRBJ1-1
CSATQANTEAFF
>TRBV7-9|TRBJ1-1
CASSSPSGSEAFF
>TRBV12-3/TRBV12-4|TRBJ2-5
CASSLRQGLETQYF
>TRBV12-3/TRBV12-4|TRBJ2-7
CASSDRVGASYEQYF
>TRBV28|TRBJ2-2
CASMSESAGNTGELFF
>TRBV28|TRBJ1-6
CASSLFGRGTNSPLHF
>TRBV5-1|TRBJ2-7
CASSGGTREGEQYF
>TRBV27|TRBJ2-7
CASSARLGRQYF
>TRBV3-1|TRBJ2-4
CASSQGSNIQYF